This T cell receptor beta chain was identified in a study of blood T cell repertoires in COVID-19. Ages ranged from about 18 to 100 years, with residence in 24 US areas. Which cohort a participant joined came from the clinical history participants gave. Sequencing used immunoSEQ multiplex PCR; TCRdb keeps in-frame clones, though not all of them. Among approximately 220,000 clones listed, 90% were seen once. The CDR3 extends over 14 amino acids. After removal of 9 bases from V and 6 bases from J, the junction contained 12 bases not matched to a gene. The sequencing sample was made of PBMCs or T cells enriched from blood (not recorded which). This TCR was recovered from a man aged 25 to 45 who had been exposed to COVID-19. The chain is built from TRBV5-3 and TRBJ1-5; 7 bases map to TRBD1. TRBV5-3 is an open reading frame whose function is uncertain. The CDR3 nucleotides read TGTGCCACCATTCCGGCAGGGACAGTTCAGCCCCAGCATTTT. It codes for CATIPAGTVQPQHF.